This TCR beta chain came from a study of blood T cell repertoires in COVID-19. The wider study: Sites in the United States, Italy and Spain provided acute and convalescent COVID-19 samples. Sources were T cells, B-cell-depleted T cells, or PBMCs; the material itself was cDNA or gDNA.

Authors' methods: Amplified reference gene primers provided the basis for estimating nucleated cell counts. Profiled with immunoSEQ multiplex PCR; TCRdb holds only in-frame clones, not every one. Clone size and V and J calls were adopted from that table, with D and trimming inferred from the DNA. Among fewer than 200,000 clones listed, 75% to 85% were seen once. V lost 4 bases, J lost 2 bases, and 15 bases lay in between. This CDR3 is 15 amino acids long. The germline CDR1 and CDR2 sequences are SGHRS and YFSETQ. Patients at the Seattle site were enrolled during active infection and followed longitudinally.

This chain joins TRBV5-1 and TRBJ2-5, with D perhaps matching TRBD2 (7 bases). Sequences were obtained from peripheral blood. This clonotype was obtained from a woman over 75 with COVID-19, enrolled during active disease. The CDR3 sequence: CASSPFAGAQETQYF. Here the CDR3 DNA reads TGCGCCAGCAGCCCGTTTGCGGGGGCTCAAGAGACCCAGTACTTC.